The rows below give T cell receptor beta chains drawn from one sample of a study of T cell responses to AZD1222 COVID-19 vaccine. Sequencing used immunoSEQ multiplex PCR; TCRdb keeps in-frame clones, though not all of them. This table has about 86,000 clones, more than 70% appearing once. Sequencing used peripheral blood, obtained 28 days after the second AZD1222 dose. These receptors all stem from an adult who received the AZD1222 COVID-19 vaccine. Both conserved end residues are part of each CDR3. The D gene is left open where the match is weak. Part of the rows lack a size; the others show once, few, many or a class for expanded clones.

V gene	J gene	CDR3 length	D gene	clone size	CDR3 DNA	CDR3 protein
TRBV2	TRBJ2-7	14	.	.	TGTGCCAGCAACCTACAGGGCCCCTTCTACGAGCAGTACTTC	CASNLQGPFYEQYF
TRBV5-1	TRBJ2-2	13	.	.	TGCGCCAGCAGCTTGGCTACCACCGGGGAGCTGTTTTTT	CASSLATTGELFF
TRBV27	TRBJ1-2	14	TRBD1	.	TGTGCCAGCAGTGAAACAGGGGATCACTATGGCTACACCTTC	CASSETGDHYGYTF
TRBV7-8	TRBJ1-1	15	.	.	TGTGCCAGCAGCTTCGCAGGGATTAGGGACACTGAAGCTTTCTTT	CASSFAGIRDTEAFF
TRBV5-1	TRBJ2-2	15	.	.	TGCGCCAGCAGCTTGGTAGAGGGTGGCACCGGGGAGCTGTTTTTT	CASSLVEGGTGELFF
TRBV11-2	TRBJ2-1	10	.	.	TGTGCCAGCGCGGACAATGAGCAGTTCTTC	CASADNEQFF
TRBV15	TRBJ1-2	13	.	.	TGTGCCACCCGACCTCGGACAAACTATGGCTACACCTTC	CATRPRTNYGYTF
TRBV4-1	TRBJ2-7	13	.	.	TGCGCCAGCAGCCTTTCGGGGAACTACGAGCAGTACTTC	CASSLSGNYEQYF
TRBV28	TRBJ1-4	14	TRBD1	.	TGTGCCAGCAACCAACAGGGACAGGTGGAAAAACTGTTTTTT	CASNQQGQVEKLFF
TRBV4-3	TRBJ1-1	16	.	.	TGCGCCAGCAGCCAAGGGCGAAGGGGGTGGGTTGCTGAAGCTTTCTTT	CASSQGRRGWVAEAFF
TRBV3-1/TRBV3-2	TRBJ2-7	13	.	.	TGTGCCAGCAGCCCAGAAAGCTCCTACGAGCAGTACTTC	CASSPESSYEQYF
TRBV5-4	TRBJ2-3	15	TRBD2	.	TGTGCCAGCAGCCCTCGGGGAGGGGAGCAAGATACGCAGTATTTT	CASSPRGGEQDTQYF
TRBV9	TRBJ1-3	14	.	.	TGTGCCAGTGGCGGGGGGAGCTCTGGAAACACCATATATTTT	CASGGGSSGNTIYF
TRBV5-6	TRBJ2-5	13	.	.	TGTGCCAGCAGCCCAGACAGTGAAGAGACCCAGTACTTC	CASSPDSEETQYF
TRBV7-3	TRBJ2-2	14	.	.	TGTGCCAGCAGCTTAAGCGAGAACACCGGGGAGCTGTTTTTT	CASSLSENTGELFF
TRBV15	TRBJ2-7	12	.	.	TGTGCCACCAGCAGGGCAGTGGGGGAGCAGTACTTC	CATSRAVGEQYF
TRBV4-3	TRBJ2-7	15	.	.	TGCGCCAGCAGCCCCGACAGCCTTCTCAACTACGAGCAGTACTTC	CASSPDSLLNYEQYF
TRBV4-1	TRBJ1-4	16	.	.	TGCGCCAGCAGCCAAACTAGGGGCGCGGCTAATGAAAAACTGTTTTTT	CASSQTRGAANEKLFF
TRBV2	TRBJ1-2	16	TRBD1	.	TGTGCCAGCAGTGAAGCGGACAGGGGCTTTTACTATGGCTACACCTTC	CASSEADRGFYYGYTF
TRBV12-3/TRBV12-4	TRBJ1-2	13	.	.	TGTGCCAGCAGCCCCTCCAGTGCCCCAGTCCACACCTTC	CASSPSSAPVHTF
TRBV19	TRBJ1-1	14	.	.	TGTGCCAGTAGTGTCAGAAAAGGTCCACCTGAAGCTTTCTTT	CASSVRKGPPEAFF
TRBV4-3	TRBJ2-5	12	.	.	TGCGCCAGCAGCCAAGATCTCCAGACCCAGTACTTC	CASSQDLQTQYF
TRBV28	TRBJ2-5	12	.	.	TGTGCCAGCAATCGCAGGGGAGAGACCCAGTACTTC	CASNRRGETQYF
TRBV12-3/TRBV12-4	TRBJ1-2	9	.	.	TGTGCCAGCGGTTATGGCTACACCTTC	CASGYGYTF
TRBV20-1	TRBJ1-1	11	.	once	TGCAGTGCTAGGCATCGGTCTGAAGCTTTCTTT	CSARHRSEAFF
TRBV18	TRBJ2-2	15	TRBD1	.	TGTGCCAGCTCGTCAGGGGGCGCGGGAACCGGGGAGCTGTTTTTT	CASSSGGAGTGELFF
TRBV28	TRBJ2-3	16	.	few	TGTGCCAGCAGTACCCGCCTGGGGGGGGCGGTGGATACGCAGTATTTT	CASSTRLGGAVDTQYF
TRBV3-1/TRBV3-2	TRBJ1-6	14	TRBD1	.	TGTGCCAGCAGCCAACCCGGGACAGGGTCACCCCTCCACTTT	CASSQPGTGSPLHF
TRBV7-7	TRBJ2-5	16	TRBD2	.	TGTGCTAGCAGCCCGGGACTAGCGGGGGGCGCGGAGACCCAGTACTTC	CASSPGLAGGAETQYF
TRBV11-2	TRBJ2-3	16	TRBD2	.	TGTGCCAGCAGCTTTCCGGGACTAGCATCCGCAGATACGCAGTATTTT	CASSFPGLASADTQYF
TRBV4-2	TRBJ1-2	16	.	.	TGTGCCAGCAGCCAAGTAATAAGGGGACAAGACTATGGCTACACCTTC	CASSQVIRGQDYGYTF
TRBV28	TRBJ1-2	13	.	.	TGTGCCAGCAGTTCCGGTAGGCACTATGGCTACACCTTC	CASSSGRHYGYTF
TRBV27	TRBJ1-1	17	.	.	TGTGCCAGCAGTTTTCTAATAGCGTCGACCCCAAACACTGAAGCTTTCTTT	CASSFLIASTPNTEAFF
TRBV5-1	TRBJ2-2	15	TRBD1	.	TGCGCCAGCAGCCTAACGGACAGGAACAGCGGGGAGCTGTTTTTT	CASSLTDRNSGELFF
TRBV11-1	TRBJ1-4	13	.	.	TGTGCCAGCAGCCCCAATCCTAATGAAAAACTGTTTTTT	CASSPNPNEKLFF
TRBV5-4	TRBJ2-7	17	TRBD1	.	TGTGCCAGCAGTATCCCAGTCGGGGACAGGCAAGCCTACGAGCAGTACTTC	CASSIPVGDRQAYEQYF
TRBV15	TRBJ2-5	17	.	.	TGTGCCACCAGCAGAGATAGAATTTCAAGACCCCAAGAGACCCAGTACTTC	CATSRDRISRPQETQYF